Detailed here is one T cell receptor beta chain. Its antigen is as yet unknown. The sample belongs to a study of cytomegalovirus exposure and HLA in healthy donors. Study-wide results and limits: Indistinguishability led to the exclusion of some V segments, TRBV6-2 and TRBV6-3 included. Listed as cytomegalovirus-associated were 170 or so TCR beta chains. When a later analysis was performed, an Asian-associated ancestry cluster reportedly had fewer N-insertions than the roughly 640-donor mean. From TCR beta sequences, most subjects' HLA-A and HLA-B alleles were reportedly predicted accurately.

Trimming removed 2 bases at V and 3 bases at J, with 11 bases between. CDR1 is SGHVS and CDR2 is FNYEAQ in the germline V gene. CDR3 length equals 14 residues. Primers for the PCR totalled 60 Vbeta and 13 Jbeta. The repertoire was sequenced with immunoSEQ multiplex PCR; TCRdb's copy has only in-frame clones and lacks some. The table includes 150,000 to 200,000 clones, almost 80% detected once. Sequencing input: PBMCs. The V gene is TRBV7-6, the J gene TRBJ2-7; possible D gene TRBD1, 6 bases. This clonotype was sampled from a man under 40 in good health and CMV-seronegative. The CDR3 region has the DNA TGTGCCAGCAGCTTAATAGTACAGGGCTACGAGCAGTACTTC. Translation: CASSLIVQGYEQYF.